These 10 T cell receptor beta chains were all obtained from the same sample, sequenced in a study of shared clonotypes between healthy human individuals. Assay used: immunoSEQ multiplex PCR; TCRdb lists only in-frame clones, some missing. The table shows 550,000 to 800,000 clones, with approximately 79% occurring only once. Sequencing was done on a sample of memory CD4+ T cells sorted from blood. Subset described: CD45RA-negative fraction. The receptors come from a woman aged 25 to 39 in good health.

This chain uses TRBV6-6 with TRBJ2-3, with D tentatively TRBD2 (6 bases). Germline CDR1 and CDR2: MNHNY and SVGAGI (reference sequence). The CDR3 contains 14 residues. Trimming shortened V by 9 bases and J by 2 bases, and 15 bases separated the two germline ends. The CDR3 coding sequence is TGTGCCAGGAATCCGGGACTCCTCACAGATACGCAGTATTTT. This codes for CARNPGLLTDTQYF.

The CDR3 DNA reads as TGTGCCAGCAGTTACGGGAACGGGGAGGGTGAGCAGTTCTTC. It yields the protein CASSYGNGEGEQFF. The rearrangement uses TRBV6-5 and TRBJ2-1; 7 bases align to TRBD2. J was trimmed by 9 bases and V by 2 bases; bases with no gene match: 7. Germline assignment: CDR1 MNHEY and CDR2 SVGAGI. The CDR3 has 14 residues.

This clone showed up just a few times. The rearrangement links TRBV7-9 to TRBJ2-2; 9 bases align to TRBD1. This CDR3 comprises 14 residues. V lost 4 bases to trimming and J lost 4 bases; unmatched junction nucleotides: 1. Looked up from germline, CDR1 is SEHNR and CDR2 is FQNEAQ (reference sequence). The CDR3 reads CASSSGQGTGELFF. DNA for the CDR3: TGTGCCAGCAGCTCGGGACAGGGCACCGGGGAGCTGTTTTTT.

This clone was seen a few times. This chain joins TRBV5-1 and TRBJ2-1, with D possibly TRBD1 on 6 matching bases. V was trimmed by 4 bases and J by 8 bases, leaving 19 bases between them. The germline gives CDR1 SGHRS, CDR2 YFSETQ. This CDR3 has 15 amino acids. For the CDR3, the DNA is TGCGCCAGCAGCCTCTACGGACAGCCCGGCGATGAGCAGTTCTTC. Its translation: CASSLYGQPGDEQFF.

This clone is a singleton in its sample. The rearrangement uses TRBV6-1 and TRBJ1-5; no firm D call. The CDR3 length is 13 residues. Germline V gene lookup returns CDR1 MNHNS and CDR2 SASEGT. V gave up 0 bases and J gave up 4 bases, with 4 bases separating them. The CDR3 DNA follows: TGTGCCAGCAGTGAAGCTAGGAATCAGCCCCAGCATTTT. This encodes CASSEARNQPQHF.

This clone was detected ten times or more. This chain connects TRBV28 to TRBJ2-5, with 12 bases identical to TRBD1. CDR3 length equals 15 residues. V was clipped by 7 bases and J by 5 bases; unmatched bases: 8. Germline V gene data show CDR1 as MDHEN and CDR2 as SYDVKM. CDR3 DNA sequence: TGTGCCAGCACCGGGACAGGGGGCGCAGGGGAGACCCAGTACTTC. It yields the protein CASTGTGGAGETQYF.

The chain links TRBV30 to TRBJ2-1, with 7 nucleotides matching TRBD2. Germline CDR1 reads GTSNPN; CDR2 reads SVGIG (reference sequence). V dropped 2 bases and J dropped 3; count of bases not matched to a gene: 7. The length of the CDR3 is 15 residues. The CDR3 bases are TGTGCCTGGAGTAAGTCGAGCGGGAACTACAATGAGCAGTTCTTC. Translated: CAWSKSSGNYNEQFF.

Here the CDR3 DNA reads TGTGCCAGCAGCGGACAGGGGTCCAACACTGAAGCTTTCTTT. It yields the protein CASSGQGSNTEAFF. The rearrangement links TRBV6-1 to TRBJ1-1, with 9 bases fitting TRBD1. CDR1 and CDR2 (germline): MNHNS, SASEGT. This CDR3 spans 14 amino acids. V was clipped by 6 bases and J by 2 bases; unmatched bases: 4.

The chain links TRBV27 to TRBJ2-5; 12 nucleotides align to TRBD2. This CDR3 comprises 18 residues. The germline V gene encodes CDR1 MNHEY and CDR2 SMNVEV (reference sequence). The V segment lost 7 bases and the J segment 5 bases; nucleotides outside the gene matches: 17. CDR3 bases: TGTGCCAGCAAGACACTAAGGGCGACTAGCGGGAGAGGTGAGACCCAGTACTTC. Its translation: CASKTLRATSGRGETQYF.

The CDR3 nucleotides read TGTGCCAGCAGCCTCCGATTAAATTGGGGACAGCACACAGATACGCAGTATTTT. It encodes CASSLRLNWGQHTDTQYF. V gene TRBV7-9 combines with J gene TRBJ2-3; 7 bases fit TRBD1. Germline trimming cut 5 bases from V and 2 bases from J; bases unmatched to any gene: 16. The V gene's germline CDR1 is SEHNR and CDR2 FQNEAQ (reference sequence). CDR3 length equals 18 residues.